A single sample is the source of the 10 T cell receptor beta chains below, sequenced in a study of human T cells and chemical hapten exposure. The time point denotes: patch test 1, 2 weeks after DPC sensitization. Treatment noted: therapeutic diphenylcyclopropenone sensitization with weekly scalp DPC. TCRdb itself ran the RACE reads through MiXCR, one entry per CDR3 protein. The table has tens of thousands of distinct CDR3 sequences, 10% to 15% seen once. The input for sequencing was whole blood, taken in connection with sensitization to the hapten diphenylcyclopropenone (DPC). The source of these receptors is a woman aged 60 to 75 with alopecia areata. Some clones in this sample may be carry-over from other donors' samples.

This rearrangement joins TRBV6-5 to TRBJ2-7; the match to TRBD2 covers 10 bases. CDR1 is MNHEY and CDR2 is SVGAGI in the germline V gene. V shed 4 bases and J 0 bases; nucleotides not matched to a gene: 3. This CDR3 has 15 amino acids. CDR3 protein: CASSWTSGSSYEQYF. CDR3 nucleotides: TGTGCCAGCAGTTGGACTAGCGGAAGCTCCTACGAGCAGTACTTC.

For this clonotype: A much larger clone lies a single base off, so this may be a read error. The rearrangement uses TRBV5-1 and TRBJ1-4, with 7 bases fitting TRBD1. This CDR3 contains 16 residues. The germline CDR1 and CDR2 sequences are SGHRS and YFSETQ. CDR3 sequence (DNA): TGCGCCAGCAGCTCGGTGGAGGGACAGCCCCATGAAAAACAGTTTTTT. Translated, it gives CASSSVEGQPHEKQFF.

This clonotype was observed a few times. V is TRBV19 and J is TRBJ1-5; unclear D gene. This CDR3 comprises 14 residues. The germline gives CDR1 LNHDA, CDR2 SQIVND (reference sequence). With 2 bases removed from V and 4 bases from J, the gap between germline ends came to 9 bases. The CDR3 DNA reads as TGTGCCAGTAGTATACGGCAGCAAAATCAGCCCCAGCATTTT. Protein sequence: CASSIRQQNQPQHF.

The sample holds a few counts of this clonotype. J is TRBJ1-2 and V is TRBV3-1; possible D gene TRBD1, 5 bases. V lost 3 bases, J lost 3 bases, and 11 bases lay in between. In germline, CDR1 is LGHDT, CDR2 YNNKEL (reference sequence). CDR3 length: 14 residues. The CDR3 nucleotides are TGTGCCAGCAGCCACCCCGGGACCGACTATGGCTACACCTTC. This translates into CASSHPGTDYGYTF.

The chain links TRBV6-2 or TRBV6-3 to TRBJ1-1; D not certain. From germline, CDR1 is MNHEY and CDR2 SVGEGT. This CDR3 contains 15 residues. V lost 6 bases to trimming and J lost 1 base, with 15 bases between them. CDR3 residues: CASRSATTRNTEAFF. The CDR3 region has the DNA TGTGCCAGCAGATCCGCCACAACACGGAACACTGAAGCTTTCTTT.

V usage is TRBV6-6 and J usage is TRBJ2-5; 13 bases are shared with TRBD2. The CDR3 has 15 amino acids. Germline V gene sequence: CDR1 MNHNY, CDR2 SVGAGI (reference sequence). After removal of 5 bases from V and 5 bases from J, the junction contained 5 bases not matched to a gene. CDR3 in amino acids: CASSDRTSGGETQYF. The CDR3 DNA reads as TGTGCCAGCAGTGATAGGACTAGCGGGGGCGAGACCCAGTACTTC.

This clonotype was seen a handful of times. The chain links TRBV20-1 to TRBJ2-5; D unclear. V lost 3 bases and J lost 5, with 10 bases in between. The CDR3 consists of 12 residues. CDR1 and CDR2 (germline): DFQATT, SNEGSKA (reference sequence). The CDR3 region is CSARGLGETQYF. CDR3 in DNA: TGCAGTGCTAGGGGATTGGGGGAGACCCAGTACTTC.

V is TRBV12-3 or TRBV12-4 and J is TRBJ1-6; D gene unclear. This CDR3 has 14 residues. Between the trimmed V and J ends, which lost 7 bases and 6 bases, there was a span of 13 bases. The CDR3 region is CASNSEIANSPLHF. In DNA form, the CDR3 reads TGTGCCAGCAATTCCGAGATAGCTAATTCACCCCTCCACTTT.

This clonotype was observed many times. The chain joins TRBV7-6 to TRBJ1-2; tentative D call: TRBD1 (5 bases). Germline assignment: CDR1 SGHVS and CDR2 FNYEAQ. The V and J ends lost 5 bases and 8 bases respectively, with 21 bases between them. The length of the CDR3 is 15 residues. CDR3 protein: CASSQPTAALGGYTF. The CDR3 DNA is TGTGCCAGCAGCCAACCGACAGCCGCTCTGGGGGGCTACACCTTC.

There are many counts of this clonotype. The chain combines TRBV29-1 with TRBJ2-1; tentatively, D is TRBD1 (6 bases). The V gene lost 0 bases and the J gene lost 1 base, with 10 bases spanning the gap. Germline CDR1 SQVTM, CDR2 ANQGSEA. The CDR3 has 15 amino acids. The CDR3 protein is CSVEEPGQSYNEQFF. CDR3 bases: TGCAGCGTTGAAGAACCCGGACAGTCCTACAATGAGCAGTTCTTC.